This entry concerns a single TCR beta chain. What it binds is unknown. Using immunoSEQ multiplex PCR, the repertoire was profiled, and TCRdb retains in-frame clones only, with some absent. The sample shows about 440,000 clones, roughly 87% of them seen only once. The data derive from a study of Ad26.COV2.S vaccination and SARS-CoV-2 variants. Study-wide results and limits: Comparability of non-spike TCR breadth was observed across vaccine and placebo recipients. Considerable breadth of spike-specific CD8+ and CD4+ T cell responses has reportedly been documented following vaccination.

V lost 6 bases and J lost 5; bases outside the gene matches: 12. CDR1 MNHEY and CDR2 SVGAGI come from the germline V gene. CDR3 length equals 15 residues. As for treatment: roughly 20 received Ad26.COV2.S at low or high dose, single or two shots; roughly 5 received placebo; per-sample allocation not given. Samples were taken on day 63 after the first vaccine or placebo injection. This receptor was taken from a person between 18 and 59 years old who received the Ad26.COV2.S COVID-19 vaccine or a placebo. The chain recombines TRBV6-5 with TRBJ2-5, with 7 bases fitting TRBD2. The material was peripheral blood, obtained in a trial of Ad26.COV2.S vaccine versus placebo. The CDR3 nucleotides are TGTGCCAGCAGAAAACCGGGACTACTATTGGAGACCCAGTACTTC. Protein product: CASRKPGLLLETQYF.